The following is a TCR beta chain sequence with its context. The sample is drawn from a study of siplizumab effects on memory and regulatory T cells. The germline V gene encodes CDR1 KGHSH and CDR2 LQKENI. This CDR3 is 19 amino acids long. V gave up 10 bases and J gave up 0 bases; unmatched junction bases: 15. The data were produced by immunoSEQ multiplex PCR, yet TCRdb's version contains in-frame clones alone and is incomplete. The sample lists some 65,000 clones; 88% were seen once. The sequence derives from a human donor in good health. This chain uses TRBV18 with TRBJ2-2, with 12 bases fitting TRBD1. Sequenced input: Tregs sorted from blood. The CDR3 loop is CAITGDRGRLLANTGELFF. For the CDR3, the DNA is TGTGCCATCACCGGGGACAGGGGGCGACTACTCGCGAACACCGGGGAGCTGTTTTTT.